This T cell receptor (beta chain) was observed in a study of cytomegalovirus exposure and HLA in healthy donors (dated by TCRdb to 2017 to 2019). Regarding the research as a whole: An earlier analysis of some 500 of the donors reported 250 to 300 Gb of sequence data and some 100 million unique TCR beta sequences from roughly 200 million T cells. An early release that covered 500 to 800 HLA-typed donors contained around 300 gigabases of sequencing data and about 93 million unique TCR sequences. Among the roughly 400 genotyped donors, 75% to 90% belonged to the genetic ancestry cluster associated with self-reported Caucasian donors. The study aimed to test whether cataloging public T cell receptors could reveal signatures of past pathogen exposure. Using immunosequencing, the study profiled T cell repertoires from 640 or so subjects and related those repertoires to cytomegalovirus serostatus. In addition to the first cohort of around 670 subjects, a separate validation cohort of approximately 110 different subjects was used. To predict cytomegalovirus infection status, the study combined high-throughput TCR immunosequencing, statistical association of individual TCRs with disease status, and machine learning. A later analysis re-analyzed previously published TCR beta repertoires from roughly 690 donors and added high-resolution HLA genotyping to study TCR occurrence patterns. Rather than using new phenotypic data, the later analysis identified candidate immune exposures from TCR beta sequences and from how often those sequences occurred across donors. To decide whether each TCR beta V gene segment behaved as functional or pseudogenic, an earlier analysis of some 600 of the donors relied on high-throughput TCR beta sequencing. Donor age, sex, ethnicity and CMV serostatus were compiled together with the repertoire data. Genome-wide SNP genotypes for about 60% of the roughly 700 donors were used in a later genetic analysis, which treated that subset as a discovery cohort. All discovery cohort repertoires had been generated using a single sequencing platform. Class I and class II HLA loci were covered by the typing at four-digit resolution. The number of donors typed differed by locus, with about 629-630 for A, B, C, DRB1 and DQB1, 522 for DQA1, under 610 for DPA1, and under 490 for DPB1. Roughly 5 DR-DQ haplotypes were treated as single units for association and clustering because of strong linkage in the cohort. On average, 235,054 unique TCR beta nucleotide sequences were sequenced per donor among some 430 genotyped donors of the cohort, with roughly 18% of those sequences being non-productive.

The investigation overall reported the following: The cohort was sequenced for TCR beta chains only, and without alpha or paired-chain data the features that could be detected were limited. A few of the identified cytomegalovirus-associated TCR beta chains were confirmed in vitro to be specific for cytomegalovirus antigens. In a later analysis, around 17,000 TCR beta sequences were associated with specific HLA alleles at a false discovery rate of 0.05. In a later genetic analysis, fewer N-insertions in productive TCRs were reported among donors in an Asian-associated ancestry cluster than the approximately 710-donor mean. A further reported finding was that TCR beta sequences accurately predicted the HLA-A and HLA-B alleles for most subjects in the first cohort. Because some donors lacked HLA typing at each locus, the association tests relied only on the typed subset. A group of highly shared sequence variants was considered likely to be a technical artifact of the sequencing pipeline. When HLA alleles, especially DR and DQ, strongly co-occurred, TCR associations were difficult to assign to individual alleles. Presence/absence analyses assumed roughly uniform sequencing depth across donors, an assumption that may not hold. Linkage disequilibrium might explain the correlated functional status among segregating V segments, but an unknown experimental factor could not be ruled out. According to a later analysis, most CMV-associated TCR beta chains appeared to be HLA-restricted, and the HLA associations seemed to be driven largely by CMV exposure. The classifier was reported to diagnose cytomegalovirus status with high specificity and sensitivity in both the original cohort and the validation cohort. Some 16 rarely observed V segments, including chromosome 9 orphons, were excluded from the earlier analysis of about 610 of the donors because counts were too low. Because the 87-base-pair reads could not distinguish some IMGT-functional V segments, including TRBV6-2 and TRBV6-3, those segments were excluded. In a later analysis, several top co-occurrence clusters were reported to appear linked to parvovirus B19, influenza, CMV and Epstein-Barr virus. The authors suggested that the approach could potentially be generalized to other disease states and immunological phenotypes. In an earlier analysis of fewer than 700 of the donors, most TCR beta V segments appeared in productive rearrangements about 87% or about 30% of the time, broadly matching IMGT annotations. In a later analysis, the rate of TCR association differed among HLA loci, with DRB1 alleles having the most associated TCRs and HLA-C alleles having the fewest. In the study, some 160 TCR beta chains were listed as associated with cytomegalovirus. Most TCR sequences were observed very rarely across donors, whereas some public TCRs were present in many individuals. In a later analysis, HLA-associated TCR beta chains showed more clonal expansion and lower generation probabilities than non-associated chains that were equally common. For the cohort, immune exposure information was limited to CMV serostatus. A later genetic analysis associated a missense DCLRE1C variant with V-gene and J-gene trimming of TCR beta chains, and an independent cohort replicated the association.

The method behind the library was the immunoSEQ multiplex PCR assay. A mixture of 60 forward primers for TCR Vbeta segments and 13 reverse primers for TCR Jbeta segments was used in the multiplex PCR. The CDR3 region of rearranged TCR beta genes was amplified from genomic DNA with a multiplex PCR assay. The Illumina HiSeq System was used to sequence the amplified TCR beta libraries as 87-base-pair reads. Per the authors' processing: Across the 600 to 700 repertoires, a later analysis counted about 81 million unique TCR beta chains, 9.5 million to 12 million of which were shared by at least two donors. A nearest-neighbor algorithm error-corrected the raw reads and collapsed the reads into unique sequences, merging closely related sequences to remove PCR and sequencing errors. To assign V, D and J gene segments, CDR3 sequences were aligned to IMGT reference sequences. For a sequence to be retained, at least a six-nucleotide match to both a V gene segment and a J gene segment was required. A rearrangement counted as productive if the CDR3 had no stop codons and remained in frame with V and J, and every other rearrangement counted as non-productive. CDR3 was defined according to IMGT convention as the region running from the second conserved V-encoded cysteine to the conserved J-encoded phenylalanine. In an earlier analysis of approximately 500 of the donors, sequences lacking an unambiguous match to a single V gene segment were excluded. An earlier analysis of 587 of the donors called V segments functional above 56.7% productive rearrangements and segregating when the between-donor standard deviation exceeded 5%. A statistical classification framework was built to diagnose cytomegalovirus status from the catalog of TCR beta chain sequences. V and J gene assignment, in a later analysis, came from comparing TCR nucleotide sequences with IMGT/GENE-DB human TR gene sequences. A later analysis assigned CDR3 sequences and most-parsimonious VDJ recombination scenarios with the TCRdist pipeline. A later analysis defined each TCR beta chain by its CDR3 amino acid sequence plus V-gene family, and excluded reads lacking a unique V-gene family. A later analysis removed 600 or so highly shared, low-generation-probability nucleotide sequences to deal with suspected cross-contamination and a sequencing artifact. A later analysis calculated a clonal expansion index for each public chain from normalized within-repertoire ranks of inferred template counts. A later analysis computed generation probabilities with a VDJ recombination model fitted to out-of-frame rearrangements, and checked the results against IGoR. In a later analysis, hypergeometric tests were used to score TCR-TCR, TCR-HLA and TCR-CMV co-occurrence, with a repertoire-size bias correction applied to TCR pairs. False discovery rates were estimated in a later analysis by permuting HLA or CMV assignments 20 times. In a later analysis, co-occurring TCRs were grouped with DBSCAN, and TCRdist sequence similarity was added when clustering was performed within HLA-allele-positive subsets. Repertoires with fewer than 30,000 or more than 120,000 public chains were left out of co-occurrence clustering, as were five repertoires with anomalous nucleotide sharing. In its TCRdb copy, this immuneACCESS table keeps in-frame sequences only and misses some clones. Where compared with another copy, unresolved V genes explain less than half of these, and the others have no known cause. The V and J calls and clone size were taken over from that table, and D and trimming were inferred from the DNA. In all, the sample holds fewer than 110,000 clones, and more than 65% of those were seen once. 2% to 2.5% of the sample goes to the ten largest clones.

The germline V and J ends show losses of 1 base and 1 base respectively, and no gene match explains 5 bases of the junction. The germline V gene (reference sequence) sets CDR1 to GTSNPN and CDR2 to SVGIG. The CDR3 holds 15 amino acids from the cysteine to the phenylalanine. The read is trimmed to its CDR3 DNA, 45 bases read in frame from base 1. The cohort was made up of approximately 670 healthy bone marrow donors. At the time of sampling, all cohort members were nominally healthy, though unrecorded immune exposures were likely present. The donor tested CMV seronegative and was one of the 352 seronegative cohort members. A peripheral blood sample was collected from each donor, and TCR beta sequencing was performed on peripheral blood mononuclear cells. The Qiagen DNeasy Blood Extraction Kit was used to extract genomic DNA from the blood cell samples. About this clone: Its antigen remains undetermined. Base-call qualities are not available, and no considerably larger clone is one nucleotide away.

Sequenced input: PBMCs. This TCR was sampled from a man younger than 40 in good health and CMV-seronegative. This sequence uses TRBV30 and TRBJ1-1, with 8 bases in between that match TRBD1. The CDR3 region: CAWSAIGQGNTEAFF. The sequence in DNA is TGTGCCTGGAGTGCCATTGGACAGGGGAACACTGAAGCTTTCTTT.